The clone carrying this T cell receptor beta chain was detected many times. Its antigen remains unidentified. Findings and caveats of the study: Tumor-infiltrating Treg TCR alpha and beta sequences overlapped most with tumor naive CD4+ T cells, then blood naive. The TCR gene usage of tumor memory CD4+ T cells clustered together with blood and lymph node memory CD4+ cells and with lymph node naive CD4+ cells.

V was shortened by 1 base and J by 5 bases, with 6 bases between the two germline ends. The length of the CDR3 is 12 residues. Constant-region reverse primers amplified full-length variable regions, followed by semi-nested Nested Universal Primer A PCR. TCRdb itself ran the 5' RACE reads through MiXCR, one entry per CDR3 protein. The profile shows about 43,000 distinct CDR3 sequences, roughly 22% of them singletons. Tregs were sorted as CD4+CD25+CD127-/low cells. The receptor was derived from a female donor with breast cancer. The sample consisted of Tregs sorted from a lymph node. The chain carries TRBV12-3 or TRBV12-4 and TRBJ2-7; a weak D match, TRBD2 (5 bases). The CDR3 loop is CASSLGGDEQYF. The DNA for the CDR3 is TGTGCCAGCAGTTTAGGGGGAGACGAGCAGTACTTC.